The 15 T cell receptor beta chains below come from one sample, sequenced in a study of blood T cell repertoires in COVID-19. The protocol was immunoSEQ multiplex PCR, while the TCRdb copy is restricted to in-frame clones and leaves out a portion. The sample shows some 70,000 clones, around 90% of them seen only once. The sequenced material came from peripheral blood. The receptors were gathered from a man aged 45-65 years with active COVID-19.

The chain employs TRBV5-1 and TRBJ2-5; no clear D. The CDR3 is 14 residues long. CDR1 SGHRS and CDR2 YFSETQ come from the germline V gene. V shed 0 bases and J shed 4 bases, with 10 bases lying between them. In DNA form, the CDR3 reads TGCGCCAGCAGCTTGGTTCCCGACTCAGAGACCCAGTACTTC. It encodes CASSLVPDSETQYF.

The V and J genes are TRBV28 and TRBJ1-4; 10 nucleotides agree with TRBD1. Germline V gene lookup returns CDR1 MDHEN and CDR2 SYDVKM. Germline trimming cut 6 bases from V and 7 bases from J; bases unmatched to any gene: 8. The CDR3 sequence is 15 residues long. Written as DNA, the CDR3 is TGTGCCAGCAGCCCCGGGACAGGGGTAGGTGAAAAACTGTTTTTT. This encodes CASSPGTGVGEKLFF.

This chain joins TRBV28 and TRBJ2-3, with D possibly matching TRBD2 (6 bases). The CDR3 is 14 residues long. Germline values: CDR1 MDHEN, CDR2 SYDVKM. With 6 bases removed from V and 0 bases from J, the gap between germline ends came to 10 bases. The CDR3 DNA is TGTGCCAGCAGGGCGGGACTTAGCACAGATACGCAGTATTTT. Amino acid sequence: CASRAGLSTDTQYF.

The J gene is TRBJ1-2, the V gene TRBV24-1; D gene ambiguous. The CDR3 loop spans 13 amino acids. CDR1 is KGHDR and CDR2 is SFDVKD in the germline V gene. With 2 bases removed from V and 0 bases from J, the gap between germline ends came to 3 bases. CDR3 coding DNA: TGTGCCACCAGTGATTCTGCTAACTATGGCTACACCTTC. This gives the protein CATSDSANYGYTF.

This chain uses TRBV4-3 with TRBJ1-2; no reliable D call. Germline CDR1 LGHNA, CDR2 YSLEER. Trimming cost V 1 base and J 9 bases, with 15 bases left between them. CDR3 length: 14 residues. The CDR3 region is CASSQVSGTDRYTF. CDR3 sequence (DNA): TGCGCCAGCAGCCAAGTTTCTGGAACAGACCGCTACACCTTC.

The rearrangement links TRBV27 to TRBJ1-2, with D unclear. V was shortened by 3 bases and J by 0 bases, with 8 bases between the two germline ends. CDR3 length: 14 amino acids. CDR1 is MNHEY and CDR2 is SMNVEV in the germline V gene (reference sequence). The chain's CDR3 is CASSFAGANYGYTF. The CDR3 region has the DNA TGTGCCAGCAGTTTCGCAGGCGCTAACTATGGCTACACCTTC.

The rearrangement links TRBV6-5 to TRBJ2-1, with 9 positions matching TRBD2. This CDR3 region has 11 residues. Germline V gene lookup returns CDR1 MNHEY and CDR2 SVGAGI. V trimming: 7 bases; J trimming: 15 bases; junction bases outside the gene matches: 7. The CDR3 DNA reads as TGTGCCAGCACAGTAGCGGGAGAATCGTTCTTC. Amino acids: CASTVAGESFF.

V and J are TRBV6-5 and TRBJ1-1; D possibly corresponds to TRBD1 (6 bases). The CDR3 contains 14 residues. The V gene's germline CDR1 is MNHEY and CDR2 SVGAGI. Trimming shortened V by 6 bases and J by 1 base, and 12 bases separated the two germline ends. DNA of the CDR3: TGTGCCAGCAGCTGGGGGCGACGGAACACTGAAGCTTTCTTT. Residues: CASSWGRRNTEAFF.

The V gene is TRBV30, the J gene TRBJ2-2; tentatively, D is TRBD1 (6 bases). The CDR3 contains 14 residues. V was pared by 2 bases and J by 7 bases, with 14 bases between. CDR1 GTSNPN and CDR2 SVGIG come from the germline V gene (reference sequence). CDR3 sequence reads: CAWSLGPGDGELFF. For the CDR3, the DNA is TGTGCCTGGAGTTTAGGTCCAGGGGACGGGGAGCTGTTTTTT.

J is TRBJ2-5 and V is TRBV14; 8 positions match TRBD1. Germline V gene lookup returns CDR1 SGHDN and CDR2 FVKESK. The CDR3 spans 15 residues. V was clipped by 0 bases and J by 7 bases; unmatched bases: 7. CDR3 coding DNA: TGTGCCAGCAGCCAAGACAGGGGGCTGAAGTCGACCCAGTACTTC. Its translation is CASSQDRGLKSTQYF.

The V gene is TRBV2, the J gene TRBJ2-2; 7 nucleotides match TRBD2. Germline CDR1 reads SNHLY; CDR2 reads FYNNEI. This CDR3 is 14 amino acids long. V shed 8 bases, J shed 2 bases, and the junction held 5 bases outside the gene matches. CDR3 in DNA: TGTGCCAGCCTGGGACTACGCAACACCGGGGAGCTGTTTTTT. It translates to CASLGLRNTGELFF.

The chain links TRBV9 to TRBJ2-7; 12 nucleotides line up with TRBD2. The CDR3 is 17 amino acids. Germline lookup yields CDR1 SGDLS and CDR2 YYNGEE. The V and J ends lost 4 bases and 2 bases, in that order; junction bases with no gene match: 10. The CDR3, as DNA: TGTGCCAGCAGCCCATCGCAGACTAGCGGGGGCGCCTACGAGCAGTACTTC. Translated, it gives CASSPSQTSGGAYEQYF.

The V gene is TRBV28, the J gene TRBJ1-2; 8 bases fit TRBD1. Germline V gives CDR1 MDHEN, CDR2 SYDVKM. Trimming cost V 6 bases and J 5 bases; bases outside gene matches: 8. The CDR3 contains 14 residues. This CDR3 reads CASRYGQGTYGYTF. The CDR3 DNA is TGTGCCAGCAGATACGGACAGGGAACTTATGGCTACACCTTC.

The V call is TRBV29-1, the J call TRBJ2-7, with TRBD1 identical over 7 bases. V shed 4 bases, J shed 6 bases, and the junction held 9 bases outside the gene matches. Germline CDR1 is SQVTM and CDR2 is ANQGSEA. The CDR3 runs 13 residues. The chain's CDR3 is CSVGVSQGSEQYF. In DNA, the CDR3 is TGCAGCGTTGGGGTGTCACAGGGGAGCGAGCAGTACTTC.

V is TRBV10-3 and J is TRBJ1-2; 9 nucleotides line up with TRBD1. This CDR3 contains 14 residues. The germline gives CDR1 ENHRY, CDR2 SYGVKD. V lost 6 bases to trimming and J lost 8 bases; unmatched junction nucleotides: 10. The CDR3 here is CAISQVQGALGYTF. CDR3 coding DNA: TGTGCCATCAGCCAGGTACAGGGGGCTTTAGGCTACACCTTC.